What follows describes a single T cell receptor beta chain. Germline V lookup: CDR1 MNHNY, CDR2 SVGAGI (reference sequence). J was trimmed by 5 bases and V by 5 bases; bases with no gene match: 9. The CDR3 has 15 amino acids. CD45RO-negative, CCR7-positively selected cells formed the naive CD8 fraction, excluding terminally differentiated effector memory CD45RA+ cells. This entry comes from a study of shared clonotypes between healthy human individuals. The wider study: Three plates each covered CD4 naive and memory; CD8 naive two, CD8 memory one.

The genomic DNA of each subset was split evenly across several immunoSEQ plates. Tens of thousands of T cell genomes (around 200 ng DNA) went into each sorted-subset replicate. Measured with immunoSEQ multiplex PCR; TCRdb has only the in-frame clones, and not every one. The sample contains about 680,000 clones, about 92% of which appear only once. V is TRBV6-6 and J is TRBJ1-5; TRBD1 matches 7 bases. Sequencing used naive CD8+ T cells sorted from blood. The TCR comes from a man aged 25 to 45 in good health. The CDR3 region has the DNA TGTGCCAGCAGTGCCGACAGGGTGGGTTATCAGCCCCAGCATTTT. It specifies CASSADRVGYQPQHF.